Shown below are 28 T cell receptor beta chains from a single sample sequenced in a study of T cell responses to AZD1222 COVID-19 vaccine. Clones were sequenced by immunoSEQ multiplex PCR, and TCRdb holds only the in-frame ones, with some missing. The table records 250,000 or so clones, over 85% of them present only once. The sample here was peripheral blood, taken on day 0 of AZD1222 vaccination. These receptors came from an adult in good health.

The chain uses TRBV5-5 and TRBJ2-5, with TRBD2 matching over 7 bases. This CDR3 spans 15 amino acids. Per the germline V gene, CDR1 is SGHKS and CDR2 is YYEKEE (reference sequence). J gave up 4 bases and V 9 bases, and 15 bases lay outside the gene matches. CDR3 amino acids: CATHSTAGTGETQYF. DNA for the CDR3: TGTGCCACTCACAGTACAGCGGGAACGGGAGAGACCCAGTACTTC.

The chain uses TRBV7-9 and TRBJ2-4, with D perhaps TRBD2 (5 bases). This CDR3 is built from 14 residues. Germline V gene lookup returns CDR1 SEHNR and CDR2 FQNEAQ (reference sequence). Trimming stripped 5 bases from V and 7 bases from J, with 15 bases between. This CDR3 is CASSRDRTSNIQYF. For the CDR3, the DNA is TGTGCCAGCAGCCGGGATCGGACGTCTAACATTCAGTACTTC. Supplemented by reference TRBV7-9 and TRBJ2-4, the full variable domain reads DTGVSQNPRHKITKRGQNVTFRCDPISEHNRLYWYRQTLGQGPEFLTYFQNEAQLEKSRLLSDRFSAERPKGSFSTLEIQRTEQGDSAMYLCASSRDRTSNIQYFGAGTRLSVL.

The rearrangement links TRBV9 to TRBJ2-7; 7 bases agree with TRBD1. This CDR3 spans 19 amino acids. The germline V gene has CDR1 SGDLS and CDR2 YYNGEE. V trimming: 0 bases; J trimming: 0 bases; junction bases outside the gene matches: 15. The CDR3 DNA reads as TGTGCCAGCAGCGTAGTAGAGGGACAGTCAATCACTCCCTCCTACGAGCAGTACTTC. Residues: CASSVVEGQSITPSYEQYF. The full variable domain, rest sourced from reference TRBV9 and TRBJ2-7, is DSGVTQTPKHLITATGQRVTLRCSPRSGDLSVYWYQQSLDQGLQFLIQYYNGEERAKGNILERFSAQQFPDLHSELNLSSLELGDSALYFCASSVVEGQSITPSYEQYFGPGTRLTVT.

V and J are TRBV6-5 and TRBJ1-2, with D unclear. Per the germline V gene, CDR1 is MNHEY and CDR2 is SVGAGI. This CDR3 region has 13 residues. Trimming took 8 bases from V and 1 from J, leaving 11 bases between them. CDR3 nucleotide sequence: TGTGCCAGCTTCTCACATCTTAACTATGGCTACACCTTC. It translates to CASFSHLNYGYTF.

The chain uses TRBV5-4 and TRBJ2-3; 9 nucleotides agree with TRBD2. Trimming took 0 bases from V and 4 from J; bases not matched to a gene: 6. The CDR3 runs 16 residues. Per the germline V gene, CDR1 is SGHNT and CDR2 is YYREEE (reference sequence). The CDR3 is CASSLVAGGSSDTQYF. The DNA of the CDR3 is TGTGCCAGCAGCTTGGTGGCGGGGGGGAGCTCAGATACGCAGTATTTT.

The table lists this clone with a few counts. This sequence joins TRBV28 and TRBJ2-6; D uncertain. Germline V gene lookup returns CDR1 MDHEN and CDR2 SYDVKM. There are 16 residues in the CDR3. V was clipped by 1 base and J by 1 base, with 8 bases between them. In DNA, the CDR3 is TGTGCCAGCAGTTTATCCCGAGTATCTGGGGCCAACGTCCTGACTTTC. This encodes CASSLSRVSGANVLTF.

The chain employs TRBV5-1 and TRBJ2-7, with D unresolved. Between the trimmed V and J ends, which lost 5 bases and 3 bases, there was a span of 12 bases. Germline V lookup: CDR1 SGHRS, CDR2 YFSETQ. The CDR3 extends over 13 amino acids. The CDR3, as DNA: TGCGCCAGCAGGGATGGCTTCTACTACGAGCAGTACTTC. Protein: CASRDGFYYEQYF. The whole variable domain, remainder taken from reference TRBV5-1 and TRBJ2-7, is KAGVTQTPRYLIKTRGQQVTLSCSPISGHRSVSWYQQTPGQGLQFLFEYFSETQRNKGNFPGRFSGRQFSNSRSEMNVSTLELGDSALYLCASRDGFYYEQYFGPGTRLTVT.

The chain employs TRBV4-2 and TRBJ2-3; 9 nucleotides line up with TRBD2. After removal of 4 bases from V and 0 bases from J, the junction contained 5 bases not matched to a gene. Germline CDR1 LGHNA, CDR2 YNFKEQ. The CDR3 sequence is 16 residues long. The chain's CDR3 is CASSPLAGGSTDTQYF. As DNA, the CDR3 is TGTGCCAGCAGCCCCTTGGCGGGGGGGAGCACAGATACGCAGTATTTT.

The chain recombines TRBV5-1 with TRBJ2-5, with 7 bases fitting TRBD1. Germline V CDR1 and CDR2: SGHRS, YFSETQ. The CDR3 spans 14 residues. Unmatched junction bases numbered 6, after V lost 0 bases and J lost 7 bases. The CDR3 region is CASSLATGCGTQYF. For the CDR3, the DNA is TGCGCCAGCAGCTTGGCGACAGGGTGCGGGACCCAGTACTTC.

This chain joins TRBV15 and TRBJ2-6; the match to TRBD1 covers 8 bases. This CDR3 contains 18 residues. From germline, CDR1 is LNHNV and CDR2 YYDKDF (reference sequence). The V segment lost 1 base and the J segment 0 bases; nucleotides outside the gene matches: 5. Here the CDR3 DNA reads TGTGCCACCAGCAGAGGAACAGGGGGTAGCTCTGGGGCCAACGTCCTGACTTTC. The encoded protein is CATSRGTGGSSGANVLTF.

The chain couples TRBV18 to TRBJ1-5, with a weak D call TRBD1 (5 bases). Germline CDR1 is KGHSH and CDR2 is LQKENI. This CDR3 spans 13 amino acids. The V and J ends lost 5 bases and 4 bases respectively, with 9 bases between them. The CDR3 protein is CASSSRDNQPQHF. For the CDR3, the DNA is TGTGCCAGCTCAAGCAGGGATAATCAGCCCCAGCATTTT.

As concerns this clone: Other DNA variants within this sample encode the same CDR3. The gene calls are TRBV3-1 (or the pseudogene TRBV3-2) and TRBJ1-5; perhaps TRBD1 as D (6 bases). This CDR3 spans 14 amino acids. Germline CDR1 and CDR2: LGHDT and YNNKEL (reference sequence). Between the trimmed V and J ends, which lost 1 base and 7 bases, there was a span of 11 bases. CDR3 amino acids: CASSQGTGRQPQHF. CDR3 DNA sequence: TGTGCCAGCAGCCAAGGAACAGGGAGGCAGCCCCAGCATTTT.

This chain uses TRBV7-9 with TRBJ1-2; D might be TRBD1 (5 bases). V dropped 5 bases and J dropped 7 bases, with 11 bases sitting between them. The V gene's germline CDR1 is SEHNR and CDR2 FQNEAQ (reference sequence). CDR3 length: 12 residues. The CDR3 bases are TGTGCCAGCAGCCCCGGGGGTCGTGGCTACACCTTC. Translating gives CASSPGGRGYTF.

This rearrangement joins TRBV28 to TRBJ1-2; D perhaps matches TRBD1 (5 bases). The CDR3 length is 14 residues. Trimming removed 5 bases at V and 7 bases at J, with 17 bases between. Germline V lookup: CDR1 MDHEN, CDR2 SYDVKM. CDR3 bases: TGTGCCAGCAGTATAGACAGCGGCCGGGCTGGCTACACCTTC. This gives the protein CASSIDSGRAGYTF.

This clone was detected only a few times. This rearrangement joins TRBV19 to TRBJ1-1; D ambiguous. Trimming left V 3 bases short and J 0 bases short, with 8 bases between. Germline CDR1 LNHDA, CDR2 SQIVND (reference sequence). The CDR3 spans 14 residues. CDR3 residues: CASSMQNMNTEAFF. CDR3 bases: TGTGCCAGTAGTATGCAGAACATGAACACTGAAGCTTTCTTT.

As regards this clone: A read error may produce the germline difference seen at one junction end. The chain combines TRBV7-7 with TRBJ1-3; D is uncertain. Looked up from germline, CDR1 is SSHAT and CDR2 is FNYEAQ (reference sequence). CDR3 size: 15 residues. DNA for the CDR3: TGTGCTAGCAGCTTAAGTCTGAGCTCTGGAAACACCATATATTTT. Protein product: CASSLSLSSGNTIYF.

The chain recombines TRBV5-5 with TRBJ2-3, with 8 bases that match TRBD1. CDR1 is SGHKS and CDR2 is YYEKEE in the germline V gene (reference sequence). With 3 bases clipped from V and 1 base from J, the junction kept 4 bases outside the gene matches. There are 15 residues in the CDR3. CDR3 loop: CASSSQGARTDTQYF. The DNA for the CDR3 is TGTGCCAGCAGCTCGCAGGGGGCTCGCACAGATACGCAGTATTTT. The complete variable domain, with remaining parts taken from reference TRBV5-5 and TRBJ2-3, reads DAGVTQSPTHLIKTRGQQVTLRCSPISGHKSVSWYQQVLGQGPQFIFQYYEKEERGRGNFPDRFSARQFPNYSSELNVNALLLGDSALYLCASSSQGARTDTQYFGPGTRLTVL.

The chain employs TRBV10-3 and TRBJ2-1, with 7 positions matching TRBD1. CDR1 is ENHRY and CDR2 is SYGVKD in the germline V gene. This CDR3 has 15 residues. Trimming removed 7 bases from V and 0 bases from J; junction bases left unmatched: 6. CDR3 bases: TGTGCCATCACCGGACAGGTCGGCTCCTACAATGAGCAGTTCTTC. Its translation is CAITGQVGSYNEQFF.

V gene TRBV5-1 combines with J gene TRBJ1-1, with D perhaps matching TRBD1 (6 bases). This CDR3 has 13 residues. In germline, CDR1 is SGHRS, CDR2 YFSETQ. The germline V and J ends were trimmed by 4 bases and 4 bases, with 11 bases remaining between them. The CDR3 DNA is TGCGCCAGCAGCCCCACCAGGGGCACTGAAGCTTTCTTT. It translates to CASSPTRGTEAFF. Full variable domain (outside the CDR3, taken from reference TRBV5-1 and TRBJ1-1): KAGVTQTPRYLIKTRGQQVTLSCSPISGHRSVSWYQQTPGQGLQFLFEYFSETQRNKGNFPGRFSGRQFSNSRSEMNVSTLELGDSALYLCASSPTRGTEAFFGQGTRLTVV.

The chain combines TRBV6-5 with TRBJ1-6, with TRBD1 matching over 7 bases. Germline V CDR1 and CDR2: MNHEY, SVGAGI. After removal of 8 bases from V and 8 bases from J, the junction contained 6 bases not matched to a gene. This CDR3 region has 13 residues. The CDR3 DNA sequence: TGTGCCAGCCCACAGGGGCACGATTCACCCCTCCACTTT. This codes for CASPQGHDSPLHF.

The rearrangement links TRBV5-4 to TRBJ1-1; D is unclear. The V gene's germline CDR1 is SGHNT and CDR2 YYREEE (reference sequence). The CDR3 contains 13 residues. Trimming took 3 bases from V and 2 from J, leaving 8 bases between them. The CDR3 DNA reads TGTGCCAGCAGCTCCAGAGATAACACTGAAGCTTTCTTT. Translated: CASSSRDNTEAFF.

The chain has TRBV5-4 and TRBJ2-7; 8 bases are shared with TRBD1. V lost 5 bases and J lost 0; bases outside the gene matches: 7. CDR1 is SGHNT and CDR2 is YYREEE in the germline V gene (reference sequence). The CDR3 sequence is 15 residues long. CDR3 coding DNA: TGTGCCAGCAGTTTCGGACAGGGCGCCTCCTACGAGCAGTACTTC. Translated: CASSFGQGASYEQYF.

This CDR3 is CASSRQGANYGYTF. CDR3 in DNA: TGTGCCAGCAGTAGGCAGGGTGCTAACTATGGCTACACCTTC. The chain links TRBV6-5 to TRBJ1-2; TRBD1 might be the D (5 bases). The CDR3 totals 14 residues. V lost 5 bases and J lost 0, with 10 bases in between. The germline V gene has CDR1 MNHEY and CDR2 SVGAGI.

The chain is built from TRBV7-8 and TRBJ2-7, with TRBD1 as a possible D gene (5 bases). CDR1 and CDR2 (germline): SGHVS, FQNEAQ. V lost 4 bases and J lost 3, with 13 bases in between. This CDR3 is built from 14 residues. CDR3 protein: CASSSRRQIYEQYF. The CDR3 DNA is TGTGCCAGCAGCTCCCGGCGACAGATCTACGAGCAGTACTTC. The entire variable domain, with the rest obtained from reference TRBV7-8 and TRBJ2-7, is as follows: GAGVSQSPRYKVAKRGQDVALRCDPISGHVSLFWYQQALGQGPEFLTYFQNEAQLDKSGLPSDRFFAERPEGSVSTLKIQRTQQEDSAVYLCASSSRRQIYEQYFGPGTRLTVT.

The chain employs TRBV9 and TRBJ2-7, with TRBD2 matching 7 bases. J lost 4 bases, V lost 0 bases, and 4 bases had no gene match. The CDR3 spans 14 residues. From germline, CDR1 is SGDLS and CDR2 YYNGEE. The CDR3 nucleotides are TGTGCCAGCAGCGTAGACCTAGCGGAGTACGAGCAGTACTTC. This gives the protein CASSVDLAEYEQYF.

V gene TRBV19 combines with J gene TRBJ1-5; no clear D gene. Germline values: CDR1 LNHDA, CDR2 SQIVND (reference sequence). The CDR3 loop spans 13 amino acids. The ends were cut back, 5 bases at V and 5 bases at J, with 10 bases in the middle. The CDR3 protein is CASSLTTYQPQHF. CDR3 coding DNA: TGTGCCAGTAGTTTAACGACCTATCAGCCCCAGCATTTT.

V usage is TRBV7-9 and J usage is TRBJ1-4, with D possibly matching TRBD1 (6 bases). This CDR3 has 16 residues. V dropped 3 bases and J dropped 0 bases, with 11 bases sitting between them. CDR1 SEHNR and CDR2 FQNEAQ come from the germline V gene (reference sequence). CDR3 sequence reads: CASSLRTAATNEKLFF. The CDR3 DNA follows: TGTGCCAGCAGCTTGAGGACAGCAGCAACTAATGAAAAACTGTTTTTT.

In this sample, this clone turned up once. The J gene is TRBJ1-6, the V gene TRBV18; tentative D call: TRBD1 (6 bases). The ends were cut back, 6 bases at V and 7 bases at J, with 16 bases in the middle. The germline CDR1 and CDR2 sequences are KGHSH and LQKENI. This CDR3 has 15 amino acids. CDR3 DNA: TGTGCCAGCTCTTCCGGCGGGGGGCTCAATTCACCCCTCCACTTT. It codes for CASSSGGGLNSPLHF. Drawing the rest from reference TRBV18 and TRBJ1-6, the complete variable domain is NAGVMQNPRHLVRRRGQEARLRCSPMKGHSHVYWYRQLPEEGLKFMVYLQKENIIDESGMPKERFSAEFPKEGPSILRIQQVVRGDSAAYFCASSSGGGLNSPLHFGNGTRLTVT.